Listed below are T cell receptor beta chains from one sample, sequenced in a study of beta chain features in type 1 diabetes. Profiled with immunoSEQ multiplex PCR; TCRdb holds only in-frame clones, not every one. This sample has 430,000 or so clones; 11% occur once, and the top ten carry 0.04% to 0.05%. What was sequenced was naive CD4+ T cells from blood. These receptors were obtained from a woman aged 18 to 35 in good health. Each CDR3 is given with its conserved first and last residue. A D gene is named only where the DNA matches it firmly. Where a row states a size, it is once, few, many or the class of an expanded clone; other rows omit it.

j_call: TRBJ2-1; clone_size: -; d_call: -; v_call: TRBV7-8; cdr3_length: 13; cdr3_aa: CASSAYRDNEQFF; cdr3_nt: TGTGCCAGCAGCGCCTACAGGGACAATGAGCAGTTCTTC
j_call: TRBJ2-1; clone_size: -; d_call: -; v_call: TRBV19; cdr3_length: 16; cdr3_aa: CASSIGGYPSGNEQFF; cdr3_nt: TGTGCCAGTAGTATCGGCGGCTACCCTTCGGGGAATGAGCAGTTCTTC
j_call: TRBJ2-2; clone_size: few; d_call: -; v_call: TRBV18; cdr3_length: 15; cdr3_aa: CASSSPGQSTGELFF; cdr3_nt: TGTGCCAGCTCTTCTCCGGGCCAAAGCACCGGGGAGCTGTTTTTT
j_call: TRBJ2-1; clone_size: -; d_call: -; v_call: TRBV4-1; cdr3_length: 14; cdr3_aa: CASSQAWKRNEQFF; cdr3_nt: TGCGCCAGCAGCCAAGCCTGGAAACGCAATGAGCAGTTCTTC
j_call: TRBJ1-2; clone_size: -; d_call: TRBD1; v_call: TRBV5-6; cdr3_length: 14; cdr3_aa: CASSVGQPFGGYTF; cdr3_nt: TGTGCCAGCAGCGTGGGACAGCCGTTTGGGGGCTACACCTTC
j_call: TRBJ2-7; clone_size: few; d_call: -; v_call: TRBV14; cdr3_length: 13; cdr3_aa: CASSQALDGEQYF; cdr3_nt: TGTGCCAGCAGCCAAGCCCTAGACGGCGAGCAGTACTTC
j_call: TRBJ2-1; clone_size: -; d_call: -; v_call: TRBV30; cdr3_length: 13; cdr3_aa: CAHHRGSYNEQFF; cdr3_nt: TGTGCCCACCATCGGGGGTCCTACAATGAGCAGTTCTTC
j_call: TRBJ2-2; clone_size: few; d_call: -; v_call: TRBV19; cdr3_length: 14; cdr3_aa: CASSPTPAGGELFF; cdr3_nt: TGTGCCAGTAGTCCAACGCCGGCCGGCGGGGAGCTGTTTTTT
j_call: TRBJ2-1; clone_size: -; d_call: -; v_call: TRBV29-1; cdr3_length: 14; cdr3_aa: CSGPIGQRGNEQFF; cdr3_nt: TGCAGCGGCCCCATCGGACAGCGTGGCAATGAGCAGTTCTTC
j_call: TRBJ2-3; clone_size: few; d_call: -; v_call: TRBV18; cdr3_length: 13; cdr3_aa: CASSARRTDTQYF; cdr3_nt: TGTGCCAGCTCAGCAAGGCGCACAGATACGCAGTATTTT
j_call: TRBJ1-3; clone_size: few; d_call: TRBD1; v_call: TRBV4-2; cdr3_length: 15; cdr3_aa: CASSQGTGGGNTIYF; cdr3_nt: TGTGCCAGCAGCCAAGGGACAGGGGGCGGAAACACCATATATTTT
j_call: TRBJ1-4; clone_size: -; d_call: -; v_call: TRBV4-1; cdr3_length: 16; cdr3_aa: CASRGVYPAFGEKLFF; cdr3_nt: TGCGCCAGCAGGGGAGTGTATCCTGCTTTCGGCGAAAAACTGTTTTTT
j_call: TRBJ1-4; clone_size: few; d_call: -; v_call: TRBV4-1; cdr3_length: 17; cdr3_aa: CASSPVRLRAWEEKLFF; cdr3_nt: TGCGCCAGCAGCCCAGTAAGACTGCGGGCCTGGGAAGAAAAACTGTTTTTT
j_call: TRBJ2-1; clone_size: -; d_call: -; v_call: TRBV7-6; cdr3_length: 16; cdr3_aa: CASSNSPGPPYNEQFF; cdr3_nt: TGTGCCAGCAGCAATTCGCCTGGACCTCCCTACAATGAGCAGTTCTTC
j_call: TRBJ1-4; clone_size: -; d_call: -; v_call: TRBV30; cdr3_length: 14; cdr3_aa: CAWGAEEYNEKLFF; cdr3_nt: TGTGCCTGGGGGGCAGAAGAGTATAATGAAAAACTGTTTTTT
j_call: TRBJ2-5; clone_size: few; d_call: TRBD1; v_call: TRBV14; cdr3_length: 16; cdr3_aa: CASSQYPGQGAETQYF; cdr3_nt: TGTGCCAGCAGCCAATACCCCGGACAGGGGGCAGAGACCCAGTACTTC
j_call: TRBJ2-3; clone_size: few; d_call: -; v_call: TRBV4-2; cdr3_length: 14; cdr3_aa: CASSPKVGSDTQYF; cdr3_nt: TGTGCCAGCAGCCCTAAGGTGGGATCAGATACGCAGTATTTT
j_call: TRBJ2-3; clone_size: few; d_call: TRBD2; v_call: TRBV5-1; cdr3_length: 16; cdr3_aa: CASSPPSGVSTDTQYF; cdr3_nt: TGCGCCAGCAGCCCGCCAAGCGGGGTGAGCACAGATACGCAGTATTTT
j_call: TRBJ1-1; clone_size: few; d_call: TRBD1; v_call: TRBV7-9; cdr3_length: 14; cdr3_aa: CASSATTGSVEAFF; cdr3_nt: TGTGCCAGCAGCGCGACGACAGGGTCAGTGGAGGCTTTCTTT
j_call: TRBJ2-1; clone_size: few; d_call: -; v_call: TRBV9; cdr3_length: 15; cdr3_aa: CASSVDPGRHNEQFF; cdr3_nt: TGTGCCAGCAGCGTAGACCCAGGGCGACACAATGAGCAGTTCTTC
j_call: TRBJ2-5; clone_size: -; d_call: -; v_call: TRBV9; cdr3_length: 13; cdr3_aa: CASSRQVAETQYF; cdr3_nt: TGTGCCAGCAGCAGACAGGTAGCAGAGACCCAGTACTTC
j_call: TRBJ2-1; clone_size: few; d_call: TRBD2; v_call: TRBV7-2; cdr3_length: 16; cdr3_aa: CASSPPGLAGGNEQFF; cdr3_nt: TGTGCCAGCAGCCCCCCGGGACTAGCGGGAGGGAATGAGCAGTTCTTC
j_call: TRBJ2-3; clone_size: -; d_call: -; v_call: TRBV29-1; cdr3_length: 14; cdr3_aa: CSVARGWSTDTQYF; cdr3_nt: TGCAGCGTTGCGAGGGGATGGAGCACAGATACGCAGTATTTT
j_call: TRBJ2-5; clone_size: -; d_call: -; v_call: TRBV4-2; cdr3_length: 15; cdr3_aa: CASSQEGAGFETQYF; cdr3_nt: TGTGCCAGCAGCCAAGAGGGGGCAGGGTTTGAGACCCAGTACTTC
j_call: TRBJ2-1; clone_size: few; d_call: TRBD2; v_call: TRBV9; cdr3_length: 16; cdr3_aa: CASSVGQRASGGEQFF; cdr3_nt: TGTGCCAGCAGCGTGGGCCAGCGGGCTAGCGGTGGTGAGCAGTTCTTC
j_call: TRBJ2-5; clone_size: few; d_call: TRBD1; v_call: TRBV2; cdr3_length: 15; cdr3_aa: CASNARGQGQETQYF; cdr3_nt: TGTGCCAGCAACGCCCGCGGACAGGGCCAAGAGACCCAGTACTTC
j_call: TRBJ2-1; clone_size: -; d_call: TRBD2; v_call: TRBV5-1; cdr3_length: 16; cdr3_aa: CASSLPGLAASNEQFF; cdr3_nt: TGCGCCAGCAGCCTTCCGGGACTAGCGGCGTCCAATGAGCAGTTCTTC
j_call: TRBJ1-1; clone_size: -; d_call: -; v_call: TRBV18; cdr3_length: 13; cdr3_aa: CASSLGPNTEAFF; cdr3_nt: TGTGCCAGCTCGCTAGGGCCGAACACTGAAGCTTTCTTT
j_call: TRBJ1-1; clone_size: -; d_call: TRBD1; v_call: TRBV6-5; cdr3_length: 14; cdr3_aa: CASKPGQAHTEAFF; cdr3_nt: TGTGCCAGCAAACCCGGACAGGCCCACACTGAAGCTTTCTTT
j_call: TRBJ2-2; clone_size: -; d_call: -; v_call: TRBV30; cdr3_length: 14; cdr3_aa: CAWSVGPNTGELFF; cdr3_nt: TGTGCCTGGAGTGTAGGTCCGAACACCGGGGAGCTGTTTTTT
j_call: TRBJ2-7; clone_size: -; d_call: TRBD2; v_call: TRBV6-5; cdr3_length: 16; cdr3_aa: CASSWAAGGSSYEQYF; cdr3_nt: TGTGCCAGCAGTTGGGCAGCGGGAGGGTCGTCTTACGAGCAGTACTTC
j_call: TRBJ1-1; clone_size: few; d_call: -; v_call: TRBV7-2; cdr3_length: 14; cdr3_aa: CASSLDQVNTEAFF; cdr3_nt: TGTGCCAGCAGCTTAGATCAGGTGAACACTGAAGCTTTCTTT
j_call: TRBJ2-3; clone_size: -; d_call: TRBD2; v_call: TRBV9; cdr3_length: 15; cdr3_aa: CASSPSGTRLDTQYF; cdr3_nt: TGTGCCAGCAGCCCTTCCGGGACTAGATTAGATACGCAGTATTTT
j_call: TRBJ1-4; clone_size: few; d_call: -; v_call: TRBV30; cdr3_length: 19; cdr3_aa: CAWSGMSWTEVLASEKLFF; cdr3_nt: TGTGCCTGGAGTGGAATGTCGTGGACAGAGGTTTTAGCATCCGAAAAACTGTTTTTT
j_call: TRBJ2-3; clone_size: few; d_call: -; v_call: TRBV10-3; cdr3_length: 14; cdr3_aa: CAIRSGRATDTQYF; cdr3_nt: TGTGCCATCAGGTCCGGCAGGGCTACAGATACGCAGTATTTT
j_call: TRBJ2-7; clone_size: few; d_call: -; v_call: TRBV6-6; cdr3_length: 15; cdr3_aa: CASRLDSATPYEQYF; cdr3_nt: TGTGCCAGCAGACTCGACAGCGCAACCCCCTACGAGCAGTACTTC
j_call: TRBJ1-1; clone_size: few; d_call: -; v_call: TRBV4-1; cdr3_length: 16; cdr3_aa: CASSQVLRGMNTEAFF; cdr3_nt: TGCGCCAGCAGCCAAGTGCTCAGGGGTATGAACACTGAAGCTTTCTTT
j_call: TRBJ1-1; clone_size: -; d_call: -; v_call: TRBV15; cdr3_length: 16; cdr3_aa: CATSRDLSSGNTEAFF; cdr3_nt: TGTGCCACCAGCAGAGATCTGAGCTCCGGGAACACTGAAGCTTTCTTT
j_call: TRBJ2-5; clone_size: -; d_call: -; v_call: TRBV5-1; cdr3_length: 11; cdr3_aa: CASSFTETQYF; cdr3_nt: TGCGCCAGCAGCTTTACAGAGACCCAGTACTTC
j_call: TRBJ1-1; clone_size: -; d_call: -; v_call: TRBV15; cdr3_length: 14; cdr3_aa: CATSIFVRDTEAFF; cdr3_nt: TGTGCCACCAGCATATTCGTCCGGGACACTGAAGCTTTCTTT
j_call: TRBJ2-2; clone_size: few; d_call: -; v_call: TRBV7-3; cdr3_length: 16; cdr3_aa: CASSLTPGLNTGELFF; cdr3_nt: TGTGCCAGCAGCTTAACCCCGGGACTGAACACCGGGGAGCTGTTTTTT
j_call: TRBJ2-3; clone_size: few; d_call: -; v_call: TRBV5-1; cdr3_length: 16; cdr3_aa: CASSQTGTASTDTQYF; cdr3_nt: TGCGCCAGCAGCCAAACCGGGACTGCTAGCACAGATACGCAGTATTTT
j_call: TRBJ2-3; clone_size: few; d_call: -; v_call: TRBV5-1; cdr3_length: 14; cdr3_aa: CASSLGEGTDTQYF; cdr3_nt: TGCGCCAGCAGCTTAGGTGAGGGGACAGATACGCAGTATTTT
j_call: TRBJ1-3; clone_size: few; d_call: -; v_call: TRBV9; cdr3_length: 12; cdr3_aa: CASSTSGNTIYF; cdr3_nt: TGTGCCAGCAGCACTTCTGGAAACACCATATATTTT
j_call: TRBJ2-5; clone_size: -; d_call: TRBD1; v_call: TRBV4-3; cdr3_length: 15; cdr3_aa: CASSQDRGRQETQYF; cdr3_nt: TGCGCCAGCAGCCAAGATAGGGGGCGACAAGAGACCCAGTACTTC
j_call: TRBJ2-5; clone_size: -; d_call: -; v_call: TRBV5-1; cdr3_length: 15; cdr3_aa: CASSLGLGSEETQYF; cdr3_nt: TGCGCCAGCAGCCTCGGCTTGGGGAGCGAGGAGACCCAGTACTTC
j_call: TRBJ1-2; clone_size: many; d_call: -; v_call: TRBV29-1; cdr3_length: 12; cdr3_aa: CSVTGRRHGYTF; cdr3_nt: TGCAGCGTAACCGGGCGACGGCATGGCTACACCTTC
j_call: TRBJ2-7; clone_size: -; d_call: -; v_call: TRBV2; cdr3_length: 14; cdr3_aa: CASSYRALNYEQYF; cdr3_nt: TGTGCCAGCAGCTACAGGGCCCTCAACTACGAGCAGTACTTC
j_call: TRBJ1-2; clone_size: few; d_call: -; v_call: TRBV7-8; cdr3_length: 12; cdr3_aa: CASSLANYGYTF; cdr3_nt: TGTGCCAGCAGCCTTGCGAACTATGGCTACACCTTC
j_call: TRBJ2-6; clone_size: -; d_call: -; v_call: TRBV7-8; cdr3_length: 15; cdr3_aa: CASSYQGSGANVLTF; cdr3_nt: TGTGCCAGCAGCTACCAGGGGTCTGGGGCCAACGTCCTGACTTTC
j_call: TRBJ1-4; clone_size: -; d_call: -; v_call: TRBV18; cdr3_length: 16; cdr3_aa: CASSPGQGTTNEKLFF; cdr3_nt: TGTGCCAGCTCACCCGGCCAAGGGACTACTAATGAAAAACTGTTTTTT
j_call: TRBJ1-6; clone_size: -; d_call: -; v_call: TRBV2; cdr3_length: 12; cdr3_aa: CASSVLEGTLHF; cdr3_nt: TGTGCCAGCAGCGTCCTTGAAGGGACCCTCCACTTT
j_call: TRBJ1-4; clone_size: -; d_call: -; v_call: TRBV19; cdr3_length: 13; cdr3_aa: CASSIGPNEKLFF; cdr3_nt: TGTGCCAGTAGTATAGGGCCGAATGAAAAACTGTTTTTT
j_call: TRBJ2-1; clone_size: -; d_call: TRBD2; v_call: TRBV4-2; cdr3_length: 16; cdr3_aa: CASSQEGTSGINEQFF; cdr3_nt: TGTGCCAGCAGCCAAGAGGGGACTAGCGGGATAAATGAGCAGTTCTTC
j_call: TRBJ2-5; clone_size: few; d_call: -; v_call: TRBV5-1; cdr3_length: 14; cdr3_aa: CASQGIGYQETQYF; cdr3_nt: TGCGCCAGTCAAGGAATAGGGTACCAAGAGACCCAGTACTTC
j_call: TRBJ1-2; clone_size: -; d_call: -; v_call: TRBV27; cdr3_length: 15; cdr3_aa: CASSLGPGPNYGYTF; cdr3_nt: TGTGCCAGCAGTTTAGGTCCAGGCCCTAACTATGGCTACACCTTC
j_call: TRBJ1-4; clone_size: -; d_call: TRBD1; v_call: TRBV25-1; cdr3_length: 13; cdr3_aa: CATRDRANEKLFF; cdr3_nt: TGTGCCACAAGGGACAGAGCTAATGAAAAACTGTTTTTT